The 25 T cell receptor beta chains given below trace back to one sample, sequenced in a study of OX40 agonist ivuxolimab in advanced cancers. The method was the immunoSEQ multiplex PCR assay. In its TCRdb copy, this immuneACCESS table keeps in-frame sequences only and misses some clones. Where compared with another copy, unresolved V genes explain less than half of these, and the others have no known cause. In this sample the table shows 50,000 to 65,000 clones, over 70% of which occur a single time. Over 10% of the sample rests with the top ten. Sequencing was performed on CD4+ or CD8+ T cells sorted from blood, taken in a trial of the OX40 agonist ivuxolimab. The receptors originated from an adult with an advanced solid tumor such as melanoma, head and neck, liver or kidney cancer.

This chain connects TRBV5-6 to TRBJ2-3; TRBD2 agrees at 7 bases. V gave up 4 bases and J gave up 4 bases; unmatched junction bases: 9. The CDR3 extends over 15 amino acids. CDR1 and CDR2 from the germline V gene are SGHDT and YYEEEE. This CDR3 is CASSVVPGGSDTQYF. CDR3 bases: TGTGCCAGCAGCGTGGTACCGGGGGGATCAGATACGCAGTATTTT.

The chain has TRBV1 and TRBJ2-5; TRBD2 is taken as the D call from the table, unchecked against the DNA. TRBV1 is a pseudogene segment. This CDR3 comprises 16 residues. The CDR3, as DNA: TGCACCAGCAGCCAAGAAACTAGCGGGGGAGGAGAGACCCAGTACTTC. Translating it yields CTSSQETSGGGETQYF.

CDR3 sequence (DNA): TGCAGCATCGCACAGGGGGCTGGAAACACCATATATTTT. Translating it yields CSIAQGAGNTIYF. The chain recombines TRBV29-1 with TRBJ1-3; 8 bases are a match to TRBD1. The germline gives CDR1 SQVTM, CDR2 ANQGSEA. J lost 2 bases, V lost 8 bases, and 5 bases had no gene match. The CDR3 is 13 amino acids.

This chain's CDR3 is CASTGPPNRYNEQFF. The CDR3 DNA reads TGTGCCAGCACCGGGCCACCGAACAGGTACAATGAGCAGTTCTTC. The chain couples TRBV2 to TRBJ2-1; perhaps TRBD1 as D (5 bases). The germline V gene encodes CDR1 SNHLY and CDR2 FYNNEI. The CDR3 is made up of 15 amino acids. V was clipped by 7 bases and J by 4 bases, with 17 bases between them.

This clone was seen just once. J is TRBJ2-2 and V is TRBV18; D call uncertain. Germline lookup yields CDR1 KGHSH and CDR2 LQKENI. There are 16 residues in the CDR3. The V end was cut by 2 bases, the J end by 2 bases, with 12 bases between. In DNA form, the CDR3 reads TGTGCCAGCTCACCAAACAGTCCCGAAAACACCGGGGAGCTGTTTTTT. Protein sequence: CASSPNSPENTGELFF.

The chain has TRBV4-3 and TRBJ2-5; maybe TRBD1 (5 bases). CDR3 size: 15 residues. Germline CDR1 LGHNA, CDR2 YSLEER. V gave up 0 bases and J gave up 3 bases, with 11 bases separating them. This CDR3 is CASSQDLWGEETQYF. In DNA form, the CDR3 reads TGCGCCAGCAGCCAAGATCTGTGGGGCGAAGAGACCCAGTACTTC.

This clone was counted only a few times. This sequence joins TRBV5-1 and TRBJ2-5, with a weak D call TRBD2 (6 bases). Deletions cut 1 base from V and 6 bases from J, with 13 bases between. CDR1 is SGHRS, CDR2 YFSETQ, per germline. CDR3 length equals 14 residues. CDR3 bases: TGCGCCAGCAGCTTGAGGGTGGAGGGGAAGACCCAGTACTTC. This gives the protein CASSLRVEGKTQYF.

This chain uses TRBV21-1 with TRBJ2-7; TRBD2, the table's D call, was not compared with the DNA. TRBV21-1 is a documented pseudogene. The length of the CDR3 is 15 residues. Here the CDR3 reads CASSPAEGTAGEQYF. The CDR3 DNA reads TGTGCCAGCAGCCCCGCGGAGGGGACTGCCGGCGAGCAGTACTTC.

This chain connects TRBV7-9 to TRBJ2-3, with 11 bases identical to TRBD2. CDR3 length: 15 amino acids. The trim removed 5 bases at V and 4 bases at J, leaving 5 bases unmatched. The germline V gene has CDR1 SEHNR and CDR2 FQNEAQ (reference sequence). The CDR3 here is CASSGTSGSSDTQYF. The DNA for the CDR3 is TGTGCCAGCAGCGGAACTAGCGGGAGTTCAGATACGCAGTATTTT.

As concerns this clone: The junction and the germline gene differ at one end; a read error may be behind it. The chain links TRBV2 to TRBJ1-2; D remains ambiguous. The CDR3 contains 8 residues. Germline loops: CDR1 SNHLY, CDR2 FYNNEI. Here the CDR3 DNA reads TGTGCCAGCAGTCCCGCGGCGTTC. Translation gives CASSPAAF.

J is TRBJ1-4 and V is TRBV7-2; 8 nucleotides line up with TRBD1. The germline V gene encodes CDR1 SGHTA and CDR2 FQGNSA. The CDR3 is 16 amino acids. Losses at the gene ends were 1 base for V and 7 bases for J; bases not matched to a gene: 8. DNA for the CDR3: TGTGCCAGCAGCTTAGAATTGGCAGGGGGCGCTGAAAAACTGTTTTTT. This encodes CASSLELAGGAEKLFF.

This rearrangement joins TRBV27 to TRBJ2-3, with 9 bases matching TRBD2. The J segment lost 4 bases and the V segment lost 11 bases, leaving 16 bases of the junction unmatched. CDR3 length: 16 residues. Germline CDR1 MNHEY, CDR2 SMNVEV (reference sequence). This chain's CDR3 is CASGGVAGEPADTQYF. CDR3 DNA: TGTGCCTCAGGGGGGGTAGCGGGAGAACCTGCAGATACGCAGTATTTT.

The V gene is TRBV10-1, the J gene TRBJ2-5; tentatively, D is TRBD2 (6 bases). Between the trimmed V and J ends, which lost 3 bases and 7 bases, there was a span of 12 bases. CDR1 and CDR2 (germline): WNHNN, SYGVQD (reference sequence). The CDR3 spans 13 residues. The CDR3 sequence is CASSDSGPGTQYF. The CDR3 DNA is TGCGCCAGCAGTGATAGCGGTCCGGGGACCCAGTACTTC.

The V and J genes are TRBV4-3 and TRBJ2-3, with D hard to call. The CDR3 has 15 amino acids. Germline CDR1 reads LGHNA; CDR2 reads YSLEER. Between the trimmed V and J ends, which lost 4 bases and 0 bases, there was a span of 11 bases. The CDR3 DNA sequence: TGCGCCAGCAGCCTTGTATTCGATAGCACAGATACGCAGTATTTT. Encoded protein: CASSLVFDSTDTQYF.

The chain links TRBV6-1 to TRBJ1-4; D not resolved. V was pared by 10 bases and J by 5 bases, with 8 bases between. The CDR3 sequence is 11 residues long. Germline CDR1 is MNHNS and CDR2 is SASEGT. CDR3 residues: CATDRNEKLFF. The CDR3 DNA is TGTGCCACCGACCGGAATGAAAAACTGTTTTTT.

This clone was picked up a small number of times. V and J are TRBV5-5 and TRBJ2-7; 8 nucleotides agree with TRBD2. This CDR3 is built from 16 residues. V was pared by 0 bases and J by 3 bases, with 8 bases of the junction left unmatched. CDR1 is SGHKS and CDR2 is YYEKEE in the germline V gene (reference sequence). The CDR3 loop is CASSLGLASSFYEQYV. Written as DNA, the CDR3 is TGTGCCAGCAGCTTGGGACTAGCGTCATCTTTCTACGAGCAGTACGTC.

The chain combines TRBV5-1 with TRBJ1-1; D unresolved. V was trimmed by 5 bases and J by 7 bases, leaving 18 bases between them. The germline gives CDR1 SGHRS, CDR2 YFSETQ. This CDR3 has 14 amino acids. The CDR3 here is CASRPDVSAGEAFF. The CDR3, as DNA: TGCGCCAGCAGACCGGACGTTTCGGCTGGTGAAGCTTTCTTT.

The chain joins TRBV5-5 to TRBJ1-2; 9 positions match TRBD1. The germline V gene encodes CDR1 SGHKS and CDR2 YYEKEE (reference sequence). The CDR3 covers 16 residues. The V and J ends lost 4 bases and 4 bases, in that order; junction bases with no gene match: 11. The CDR3 protein is CASSPPGQGLGYGYTF. Written as DNA, the CDR3 is TGTGCCAGCAGCCCACCGGGACAGGGCCTTGGCTATGGCTACACCTTC.

This rearrangement joins TRBV29-1 to TRBJ2-5; 10 nucleotides match TRBD2. This CDR3 spans 13 amino acids. V was clipped by 6 bases and J by 5 bases; unmatched bases: 6. Germline CDR1 is SQVTM and CDR2 is ANQGSEA. The CDR3 nucleotides are TGCAGCGTCTCCCAAGCGGGGGGGGAGACCCAGTACTTC. Amino acid sequence: CSVSQAGGETQYF. Variable domain in full (rest from reference TRBV29-1 and TRBJ2-5): SAVISQKPSRDICQRGTSLTIQCQVDSQVTMMFWYRQQPGQSLTLIATANQGSEATYESGFVIDKFPISRPNLTFSTLTVSNMSPEDSSIYLCSVSQAGGETQYFGPGTRLLVL.

DNA of the CDR3: TGTGCCACCCGGGGGCTCCCAGATACGCAGTATTTT. Translating gives CATRGLPDTQYF. The V gene is TRBV28, the J gene TRBJ2-3; D tentatively reads TRBD1 or TRBD2 (6 bases each). Germline V CDR1 and CDR2: MDHEN, SYDVKM. The CDR3 runs to 12 residues. The V gene lost 10 bases and the J gene lost 4 bases, with 12 bases spanning the gap.

CDR3 amino acids: CASSLGGYSNQPQHF. The CDR3 coding sequence is TGCGCCAGCAGCTTGGGAGGGTACAGCAATCAGCCCCAGCATTTT. The chain joins TRBV5-1 to TRBJ1-5; D unclear. Deletions cut 0 bases from V and 1 base from J, with 8 bases between. Germline V gives CDR1 SGHRS, CDR2 YFSETQ. CDR3 size: 15 residues.

V usage is TRBV28 and J usage is TRBJ1-2; tentatively, D is TRBD1 (5 bases). Germline V gene sequence: CDR1 MDHEN, CDR2 SYDVKM. V shed 2 bases and J shed 6 bases, with 13 bases lying between them. The CDR3 covers 14 residues. CDR3 residues: CASSLGPRVDGYTF. The CDR3 bases are TGTGCCAGCAGTTTAGGTCCCAGGGTAGATGGCTACACCTTC.

The chain has TRBV7-3 and TRBJ2-1, with D possibly being TRBD2 (6 bases). The CDR3 runs 13 residues. Trimming pared 1 base from V and 11 bases from J, leaving 12 bases between. Germline CDR1 and CDR2: SGHTA and FQGTGA. Written as DNA, the CDR3 is TGTGCCAGCAGCTTAATGGCCAGCGGGCAGCAGTTCTTC. It translates to CASSLMASGQQFF.

The chain employs TRBV6-5 and TRBJ2-5; 8 nucleotides agree with TRBD2. Germline V gene lookup returns CDR1 MNHEY and CDR2 SVGAGI. Trimming cost V 7 bases and J 5 bases; bases outside gene matches: 6. This CDR3 spans 13 amino acids. For the CDR3, the DNA is TGTGCCAGCAAATTGCGGGAGGAGGAGACCCAGTACTTC. This encodes CASKLREEETQYF.

This chain joins TRBV11-2 and TRBJ1-5; 7 bases map to TRBD1. CDR3 length: 13 amino acids. V shed 5 bases and J 7 bases; nucleotides not matched to a gene: 5. Germline loops: CDR1 SGHAT, CDR2 FQNNGV. This CDR3 reads CASSTTGSQPQHF. The CDR3 DNA sequence: TGTGCCAGCAGCACGACAGGGAGCCAGCCCCAGCATTTT.